The 9 T cell receptor beta chains listed next were all sequenced from one sample in a study of T cell changes during pregnancy in multiple sclerosis. Some clones are missing from TCRdb's copy, which holds only in-frame ones; the method was immunoSEQ multiplex PCR. The sample records about 67,000 clones, approximately 93% being singletons. Sequenced material: peripheral blood, taken in the second trimester of pregnancy. The source of these receptors is a female donor with multiple sclerosis, enrolled in a pregnancy study.

The rearrangement joins TRBV11-3 to TRBJ2-1; perhaps TRBD2 as D (5 bases). CDR3 length equals 15 residues. The V gene's germline CDR1 is SGHNT and CDR2 YENEEA. Between the trimmed V and J ends, which lost 0 bases and 3 bases, there was a span of 9 bases. CDR3 nucleotides: TGTGCCAGCAGCTTAGATCCAGGAGGCTACAATGAGCAGTTCTTC. Its translation is CASSLDPGGYNEQFF.

This chain uses TRBV18 with TRBJ2-5, with 8 bases matching TRBD1. The junction had 5 bases not matched to a gene; V was cut back by 3 bases and J by 5 bases. Germline lookup yields CDR1 KGHSH and CDR2 LQKENI. The CDR3 is 14 residues long. CDR3 sequence reads: CASSPGQGVETQYF. CDR3 DNA sequence: TGTGCCAGCTCACCCGGACAGGGCGTTGAGACCCAGTACTTC. The whole variable domain, remainder taken from reference TRBV18 and TRBJ2-5, is NAGVMQNPRHLVRRRGQEARLRCSPMKGHSHVYWYRQLPEEGLKFMVYLQKENIIDESGMPKERFSAEFPKEGPSILRIQQVVRGDSAAYFCASSPGQGVETQYFGPGTRLLVL.

The chain employs TRBV11-2 and TRBJ2-1; 15 nucleotides align to TRBD2. The germline V gene encodes CDR1 SGHAT and CDR2 FQNNGV. The trim removed 6 bases at V and 10 bases at J, leaving 10 bases unmatched. The CDR3 consists of 16 residues. The CDR3: CASSSRTSGGAFEQFF. The CDR3 DNA follows: TGTGCCAGCAGTTCACGGACTAGCGGGGGGGCCTTCGAGCAGTTCTTC.

CDR3 sequence: CASSWDRRPSYNEQFF. The CDR3 DNA is TGTGCCAGCAGTTGGGACAGGCGACCCTCCTACAATGAGCAGTTCTTC. V is TRBV27 and J is TRBJ2-1; TRBD1 matches at 8 bases. The CDR3 runs to 16 residues. V was clipped by 4 bases and J by 0 bases; unmatched bases: 5. The germline gives CDR1 MNHEY, CDR2 SMNVEV (reference sequence).

CDR3 region: CASSYPTGDSGEQYF. The CDR3 DNA reads TGTGCCAGCAGTTACCCGACAGGGGATAGTGGCGAGCAGTACTTC. J is TRBJ2-7 and V is TRBV6-5; 8 nucleotides match TRBD1. CDR3 size: 15 residues. Germline V gene data show CDR1 as MNHEY and CDR2 as SVGAGI. V lost 2 bases and J lost 6; bases outside the gene matches: 9.

The chain combines TRBV27 with TRBJ2-4, with 8 bases that match TRBD2. The CDR3 runs to 12 residues. Trimming took 4 bases from V and 8 from J; bases not matched to a gene: 1. Germline CDR1 MNHEY, CDR2 SMNVEV (reference sequence). CDR3 nucleotide sequence: TGTGCCAGCAGTTCCGGGGGGGACATTCAGTACTTC. Translation: CASSSGGDIQYF.

This chain connects TRBV19 to TRBJ2-2, with TRBD1 matching 8 bases. The ends lost 5 bases at V and 2 bases at J; junction bases unmatched: 7. Germline CDR1 reads LNHDA; CDR2 reads SQIVND (reference sequence). The length of the CDR3 is 16 residues. CDR3 amino acids: CASSPPGQVNTGELFF. The CDR3 DNA reads TGTGCCAGTAGTCCCCCGGGACAGGTTAACACCGGGGAGCTGTTTTTT. The variable domain in full, completed from reference TRBV19 and TRBJ2-2, reads DGGITQSPKYLFRKEGQNVTLSCEQNLNHDAMYWYRQDPGQGLRLIYYSQIVNDFQKGDIAEGYSVSREKKESFPLTVTSAQKNPTAFYLCASSPPGQVNTGELFFGEGSRLTVL.

The chain links TRBV18 to TRBJ2-3, with TRBD2 identical over 7 bases. Germline values: CDR1 KGHSH, CDR2 LQKENI. V lost 1 base, J lost 3 bases, and 7 bases stayed unmatched. This CDR3 has 16 residues. CDR3 nucleotides: TGTGCCAGCTCACCACTGAGCGGGATTGGAACAGATACGCAGTATTTT. This sequence encodes CASSPLSGIGTDTQYF.

The chain is built from TRBV11-1 and TRBJ2-2, with D possibly matching TRBD1 (6 bases). This CDR3 has 15 residues. Germline V gene sequence: CDR1 SGHAT, CDR2 FQDESV (reference sequence). V lost 2 bases, J lost 3 bases, and 10 bases lay in between. In nucleotides, the CDR3 is TGTGCCAGCAGCTTAACAGGGTCCGACACCGGGGAGCTGTTTTTT. It translates to CASSLTGSDTGELFF.